Sequencing of this T cell receptor beta chain was carried out in a study of T cell changes during pregnancy in multiple sclerosis. The repertoire was sequenced with immunoSEQ multiplex PCR; TCRdb's copy has only in-frame clones and lacks some. This sample has about 52,000 clones, with roughly 92% found just once. Germline CDR1 reads SGDLS; CDR2 reads YYNGEE. Trimming shortened V by 3 bases and J by 2 bases, and 13 bases separated the two germline ends. CDR3 size: 15 residues. The TCR comes from a female donor with multiple sclerosis, enrolled in a pregnancy study. The input for sequencing was CD4+ T cells from peripheral blood mononuclear cells, taken before pregnancy. V usage is TRBV9 and J usage is TRBJ2-3, with no clear D. The CDR3 nucleotides read TGTGCCAGCAGCGGTCGGAGAGGCCCCACAGATACGCAGTATTTT. Residues: CASSGRRGPTDTQYF.